What follows is one T cell receptor (beta chain) and its context. Its antigen is not identified. This entry comes from a study of T cell responses to AZD1222 COVID-19 vaccine. Study-wide results and limits: The study identified only five to seven AZD1222 recipients as seropositive at baseline.

Sequenced by immunoSEQ multiplex PCR; TCRdb stores in-frame clones only, minus some. Of roughly 170,000 clones listed, roughly 94% are singletons. J lost 7 bases, V lost 3 bases, and 1 base had no gene match. CDR1 SGHTA and CDR2 FQGNSA come from the germline V gene. This CDR3 has 14 amino acids. Material: peripheral blood, obtained 28 days after the second AZD1222 dose. The clonotype comes from an adult who received the AZD1222 COVID-19 vaccine. The chain couples TRBV7-2 to TRBJ1-4, with 11 nucleotides matching TRBD1. CDR3: CASSFGTGGEKLFF. DNA for the CDR3: TGTGCCAGCAGCTTCGGGACAGGGGGTGAAAAACTGTTTTTT.